The 29 T cell receptor beta chains below all came from one sample that was sequenced in a study of blood T cell repertoires in COVID-19. Using immunoSEQ multiplex PCR, the repertoire was profiled, and TCRdb retains in-frame clones only, with some absent. Among under 150,000 clones listed, roughly 80% were seen once. Input material: peripheral blood. The receptor set was obtained from a woman in her forties with acute or convalescent COVID-19.

The rearrangement joins TRBV2 to TRBJ2-1, with TRBD2 as a possible D gene (7 bases). The germline V gene has CDR1 SNHLY and CDR2 FYNNEI. Trimming stripped 4 bases from V and 8 bases from J, with 18 bases between. The CDR3 is 15 residues long. CDR3 sequence reads: CASSAGGGVYDEQFF. The CDR3 nucleotides are TGTGCCAGCAGTGCGGGGGGCGGGGTATATGATGAGCAGTTCTTC.

The chain carries TRBV5-1 and TRBJ2-3, with TRBD2 matching over 10 bases. The CDR3 sequence is 15 residues long. Per the germline V gene, CDR1 is SGHRS and CDR2 is YFSETQ. The J segment lost 0 bases and the V segment lost 5 bases, leaving 3 bases of the junction unmatched. In nucleotides, the CDR3 is TGCGCCAGCAGAGCGACTAGCGGGAGCACAGATACGCAGTATTTT. Its translation is CASRATSGSTDTQYF.

This clone has more than one count but fewer than ten. The V gene is TRBV30, the J gene TRBJ1-5; a weak D match, TRBD1 (5 bases). This CDR3 region has 14 residues. CDR1 is GTSNPN, CDR2 SVGIG, per germline (reference sequence). Between the trimmed V and J ends, which lost 2 bases and 7 bases, there was a span of 15 bases. In nucleotides, the CDR3 is TGTGCCTGGAGTCCCTGGGCAGGGCGCCAGCCCCAGCATTTT. Protein product: CAWSPWAGRQPQHF.

The chain recombines TRBV7-2 with TRBJ2-3, with 9 nucleotides matching TRBD2. The CDR3 spans 15 residues. Germline V gene data show CDR1 as SGHTA and CDR2 as FQGNSA. V gave up 5 bases and J gave up 1 base; unmatched junction bases: 4. CDR3 in DNA: TGTGCCAGCAGCGATAGCGGGAGACGCACAGATACGCAGTATTTT. This codes for CASSDSGRRTDTQYF.

V gene TRBV4-1 combines with J gene TRBJ1-2; 11 bases map to TRBD1. Germline values: CDR1 MGHRA, CDR2 YSYEKL. The ends lost 4 bases at V and 0 bases at J; junction bases unmatched: 7. CDR3 length: 17 amino acids. The CDR3 DNA is TGCGCCAGCAGCCCTTGGACAGGGGGCGAAGCTAACTATGGCTACACCTTC. It translates to CASSPWTGGEANYGYTF.

CDR3 DNA: TGTGCCAGCAGTTTAAGACTAGCGTCCTACGAGCAGTACTTC. Encoded protein: CASSLRLASYEQYF. V gene TRBV27 combines with J gene TRBJ2-7, with TRBD2 identical over 8 bases. Looked up from germline, CDR1 is MNHEY and CDR2 is SMNVEV (reference sequence). This CDR3 spans 14 amino acids. J lost 1 base, V lost 2 bases, and 1 base had no gene match.

This rearrangement joins TRBV10-3 to TRBJ2-3, with 7 bases aligning to TRBD2. The germline CDR1 and CDR2 sequences are ENHRY and SYGVKD. Trimming cost V 2 bases and J 3 bases; bases outside gene matches: 2. CDR3 length: 14 residues. The CDR3 region has the DNA TGTGCCATCAGTGAGGGGGGAGGGACAGATACGCAGTATTTT. It yields the protein CAISEGGGTDTQYF.

This clone was seen more than once but under ten times. This chain links TRBV5-1 with TRBJ2-3; 8 positions match TRBD2. The CDR3 covers 16 residues. The junction had 8 bases not matched to a gene; V was cut back by 3 bases and J by 2 bases. The germline V gene has CDR1 SGHRS and CDR2 YFSETQ. The CDR3 region is CASSSSGTSNTDTQYF. The CDR3 nucleotides read TGCGCCAGCAGCTCCTCCGGGACTAGTAACACAGATACGCAGTATTTT.

This clone was seen just once. This chain connects TRBV10-3 to TRBJ1-3, with D maybe TRBD1 (6 bases). Germline CDR1 ENHRY, CDR2 SYGVKD. V was clipped by 3 bases and J by 0 bases, with 9 bases between them. This CDR3 spans 15 amino acids. CDR3 nucleotides: TGTGCCATCAGTGATCAGGGGCTCTCTGGAAACACCATATATTTT. This encodes CAISDQGLSGNTIYF.

V gene TRBV19 combines with J gene TRBJ1-1; D gene ambiguous. The V gene lost 4 bases and the J gene lost 2 bases, with 11 bases spanning the gap. This CDR3 comprises 14 residues. CDR1 is LNHDA, CDR2 SQIVND, per germline (reference sequence). This chain's CDR3 is CASSTGARNTEAFF. The DNA for the CDR3 is TGTGCCAGTAGTACCGGAGCGCGTAACACTGAAGCTTTCTTT.

This clone was seen a handful of times. V gene TRBV6-6 combines with J gene TRBJ1-2, with no clear D. Germline CDR1 is MNHNY and CDR2 is SVGAGI (reference sequence). CDR3 size: 14 residues. V lost 5 bases to trimming and J lost 2 bases, with 12 bases between them. CDR3 protein: CASSTPRVNYGYTF. DNA of the CDR3: TGTGCCAGCAGTACCCCCCGGGTAAACTATGGCTACACCTTC.

The chain links TRBV3-1 (or the pseudogene TRBV3-2) to TRBJ1-3; TRBD1 aligns across 7 bases. The CDR3 runs to 15 residues. J was trimmed by 4 bases and V by 4 bases; bases with no gene match: 7. In germline, CDR1 is LGHDT, CDR2 YNNKEL (reference sequence). The chain's CDR3 is CASSPGTVSGNTIYF. CDR3 DNA: TGTGCCAGCAGCCCTGGGACAGTGTCGGGAAACACCATATATTTT.

The V and J genes are TRBV4-2 and TRBJ1-2, with TRBD1 matching 9 bases. Germline V gives CDR1 LGHNA, CDR2 YNFKEQ. V dropped 0 bases and J dropped 1; count of bases not matched to a gene: 3. The CDR3 has 16 residues. The CDR3 DNA is TGTGCCAGCAGCCAAGAGGACAGGGGCCATAACTATGGCTACACCTTC. Translation gives CASSQEDRGHNYGYTF.

The sample holds one count of this clone. The CDR3: CASSELSFGGNTEAFF. The CDR3 DNA reads TGTGCCAGCAGTGAGCTTAGTTTCGGGGGGAATACTGAAGCTTTCTTT. V and J are TRBV6-1 and TRBJ1-1; perhaps TRBD1 as D (5 bases). This CDR3 is 16 amino acids long. V was cut by 3 bases and J by 5 bases, with 19 bases left in between. The germline gives CDR1 MNHNS, CDR2 SASEGT.

V and J are TRBV7-2 and TRBJ2-7; D unclear. Germline V lookup: CDR1 SGHTA, CDR2 FQGNSA. The germline V and J ends were trimmed by 4 bases and 3 bases, with 7 bases remaining between them. This CDR3 has 12 residues. The CDR3 loop is CASSSYLYEQYF. As DNA, the CDR3 is TGTGCCAGCAGCTCTTATCTCTACGAGCAGTACTTC.

The CDR3 reads CASSQSRGQARSNQPQHF. Written as DNA, the CDR3 is TGTGCCAGCAGCCAATCCCGGGGACAGGCTCGTAGCAATCAGCCCCAGCATTTT. This sequence joins TRBV3-1 (or the pseudogene TRBV3-2) and TRBJ1-5, with 8 nucleotides matching TRBD1. Looked up from germline, CDR1 is LGHDT and CDR2 is YNNKEL (reference sequence). V dropped 2 bases and J dropped 0; count of bases not matched to a gene: 9. CDR3 length: 18 residues.

The rearrangement joins TRBV5-5 to TRBJ1-2; 7 bases line up with TRBD1. The J segment lost 9 bases and the V segment lost 0 bases, leaving 11 bases of the junction unmatched. This CDR3 has 15 residues. Germline V CDR1 and CDR2: SGHKS, YYEKEE (reference sequence). The CDR3 region is CASSLGRQGIIRYTF. The CDR3 DNA sequence: TGTGCCAGCAGCTTGGGCCGACAGGGAATAATCCGCTACACCTTC.

This clone occurred a few times. The rearrangement links TRBV6-5 to TRBJ1-6, with unresolved D. Germline V gene data show CDR1 as MNHEY and CDR2 as SVGAGI. Trimming pared 8 bases from V and 0 bases from J, leaving 8 bases between. The CDR3 is 14 residues long. CDR3 bases: TGTGCCAGCCGAGAGAGCTCCTATAATTCACCCCTCCACTTT. The encoded protein is CASRESSYNSPLHF.

This chain's CDR3 is CASSPREEQFF. CDR3 bases: TGTGCCAGCAGCCCCCGGGAGGAGCAGTTCTTC. The chain couples TRBV11-2 to TRBJ2-1; perhaps TRBD2 as D (6 bases). The germline V gene has CDR1 SGHAT and CDR2 FQNNGV. The CDR3 extends over 11 amino acids. Trimming removed 5 bases from V and 10 bases from J, with 9 bases in between. The complete variable domain, with remaining parts taken from reference TRBV11-2 and TRBJ2-1, reads EAGVAQSPRYKIIEKRQSVAFWCNPISGHATLYWYQQILGQGPKLLIQFQNNGVVDDSQLPKDRFSAERLKGVDSTLKIQPAKLEDSAVYLCASSPREEQFFGPGTRLTVL.

This clone was seen a few times. The chain recombines TRBV7-2 with TRBJ1-2; the D is unclear. The CDR3 has 15 residues. Germline CDR1 SGHTA, CDR2 FQGNSA. V gave up 4 bases and J gave up 2 bases, with 14 bases separating them. This chain's CDR3 is CASSYSRTSNYGYTF. The CDR3 DNA follows: TGTGCCAGCAGCTACTCCCGTACCTCAAACTATGGCTACACCTTC.

V is TRBV4-3 and J is TRBJ1-5; tentative D call: TRBD1 (5 bases). The CDR3 length is 15 residues. Germline loops: CDR1 LGHNA, CDR2 YSLEER. Trimming cost V 0 bases and J 6 bases, with 12 bases left between them. CDR3 sequence reads: CASSQDILGGQPQHF. The CDR3 bases are TGCGCCAGCAGCCAAGATATTTTGGGGGGTCAGCCCCAGCATTTT.

For the CDR3, the DNA is TGTGCCAGCGATGGGACACCCGACCTTTTAACGTATGGCTACACCTTC. Translating gives CASDGTPDLLTYGYTF. The rearrangement joins TRBV5-5 to TRBJ1-2, with a tentative D call TRBD1 (6 bases). From germline, CDR1 is SGHKS and CDR2 YYEKEE (reference sequence). Trimming removed 7 bases at V and 5 bases at J, with 24 bases between. The CDR3 length is 16 residues.

The chain is built from TRBV6-5 and TRBJ1-5, with 10 bases aligning to TRBD1. The ends lost 6 bases at V and 3 bases at J; junction bases unmatched: 5. This CDR3 has 15 amino acids. The germline V gene has CDR1 MNHEY and CDR2 SVGAGI. CDR3 sequence: CASSRTGGDNQPQHF. The CDR3 nucleotides are TGTGCCAGCAGCCGGACAGGGGGGGACAATCAGCCCCAGCATTTT.

This clone was detected only once. The J gene is TRBJ1-4, the V gene TRBV6-5, with 7 bases that match TRBD1. CDR1 MNHEY and CDR2 SVGAGI come from the germline V gene. There are 11 residues in the CDR3. The CDR3 coding sequence is TGTCCCGGGACAGCAGGTGAAAAACTGTTTTTT. This sequence encodes CPGTAGEKLFF.

This clone was picked up one time. This chain uses TRBV6-1 with TRBJ1-1; possible D gene TRBD1, 6 bases. The germline V and J ends were trimmed by 3 bases and 4 bases, with 12 bases remaining between them. This CDR3 is built from 14 residues. Germline loops: CDR1 MNHNS, CDR2 SASEGT. The CDR3 sequence is CASSEQGLGTEAFF. CDR3 bases: TGTGCCAGCAGTGAGCAGGGGTTAGGCACTGAAGCTTTCTTT.

The rearrangement uses TRBV3-1 (or the pseudogene TRBV3-2) and TRBJ2-1; D might be TRBD2 (5 bases). Between the trimmed V and J ends, which lost 1 base and 15 bases, there was a span of 13 bases. This CDR3 has 12 amino acids. Germline V gene sequence: CDR1 LGHDT, CDR2 YNNKEL (reference sequence). The DNA for the CDR3 is TGTGCCAGCAGCCAAGCTCCAACGGGGATGTTCTTC. It codes for CASSQAPTGMFF.

The chain combines TRBV19 with TRBJ2-5; tentatively, D is TRBD2 (5 bases). The V and J ends lost 3 bases and 5 bases respectively, with 13 bases between them. Germline assignment: CDR1 LNHDA and CDR2 SQIVND (reference sequence). The CDR3 contains 14 residues. DNA for the CDR3: TGTGCCAGTAGTATCTCTAGGACTGGGGAGACCCAGTACTTC. Translating gives CASSISRTGETQYF.

The V call is TRBV6-1, the J call TRBJ1-2; D is perhaps TRBD1 (5 bases). Trimming removed 3 bases at V and 7 bases at J, with 12 bases between. From germline, CDR1 is MNHNS and CDR2 SASEGT. This CDR3 has 13 residues. CDR3 sequence reads: CASSDPGYGGYTF. CDR3 coding DNA: TGTGCCAGCAGTGACCCAGGGTACGGTGGCTACACCTTC.

The rearrangement uses TRBV7-9 and TRBJ1-1; D perhaps matches TRBD1 (5 bases). The germline CDR1 and CDR2 sequences are SEHNR and FQNEAQ (reference sequence). Trimming took off 2 bases at V and 4 bases at J, with 14 bases between the two ends. The CDR3 is 15 amino acids. The CDR3 DNA is TGTGCCAGCAGCTTACGGGTTGGGGGGTCCACTGAAGCTTTCTTT. Translation gives CASSLRVGGSTEAFF.